A selection of T cell receptor beta chains follows, all from one sample in a study of T cell changes during pregnancy in multiple sclerosis. Profiled with immunoSEQ multiplex PCR; TCRdb holds only in-frame clones, not every one. The sample has roughly 90,000 clones, 90% to 95% seen once. Sequencing used peripheral blood, obtained in the first trimester of pregnancy. These receptors were obtained from a female donor with multiple sclerosis, enrolled in a pregnancy study. Each CDR3 is given with its conserved first and last residue. The D gene is left open where the match is weak. Clone size is given for some rows only: seen once, a few or many times, or a class if the clone is expanded.

CDR3aa: CASSLSSATQPQHF
CDR3nt: TGTGCCAGCAGTTTATCGAGCGCGACCCAGCCCCAGCATTTT
v_gene: TRBV27
d_gene: .
abundance: .
j_gene: TRBJ1-5

CDR3aa: CASSLGAGATDTQYF
CDR3nt: TGTGCCAGCAGCCTCGGAGCGGGGGCCACAGATACGCAGTATTTT
v_gene: TRBV9
d_gene: TRBD2
abundance: .
j_gene: TRBJ2-3

CDR3aa: CASKGAGGNTIYF
CDR3nt: TGTGCCAGTAAGGGTGCAGGGGGAAACACCATATATTTT
v_gene: TRBV19
d_gene: .
abundance: .
j_gene: TRBJ1-3

CDR3aa: CASSFDTAVKGYTF
CDR3nt: TGTGCCAGCAGCTTTGACACAGCAGTGAAGGGCTACACCTTC
v_gene: TRBV7-2
d_gene: .
abundance: .
j_gene: TRBJ1-2

CDR3aa: CASSTDSLIYGYTF
CDR3nt: TGCGCCAGCAGCACCGACAGCCTAATCTATGGCTACACCTTC
v_gene: TRBV5-1
d_gene: .
abundance: once
j_gene: TRBJ1-2

CDR3aa: CASSESTGKSYEQYF
CDR3nt: TGCGCCAGCAGTGAGTCTACGGGGAAGTCCTACGAGCAGTACTTC
v_gene: TRBV10-1
d_gene: .
abundance: .
j_gene: TRBJ2-7

CDR3aa: CASSKTGVVPGNTIYF
CDR3nt: TGTGCCAGCAGTAAGACAGGGGTAGTGCCTGGAAACACCATATATTTT
v_gene: TRBV2
d_gene: TRBD1
abundance: .
j_gene: TRBJ1-3

CDR3aa: CASSLSELAKNIQYF
CDR3nt: TGCGCCAGCAGCTTATCGGAGTTAGCCAAAAACATTCAGTACTTC
v_gene: TRBV5-1
d_gene: .
abundance: .
j_gene: TRBJ2-4

CDR3aa: CASSLGYSRNTEAFF
CDR3nt: TGTGCCAGCAGCTTAGGGTACTCTCGTAACACTGAAGCTTTCTTT
v_gene: TRBV7-2
d_gene: .
abundance: .
j_gene: TRBJ1-1

CDR3aa: CAITPGTGGDRPSGNTIYF
CDR3nt: TGTGCCATCACCCCCGGGACAGGCGGGGATAGGCCCTCTGGAAACACCATATATTTT
v_gene: TRBV27
d_gene: TRBD1
abundance: .
j_gene: TRBJ1-3

CDR3aa: CASSPIDRGDTQYF
CDR3nt: TGTGCCAGCTCACCAATTGACAGGGGCGATACGCAGTATTTT
v_gene: TRBV18
d_gene: TRBD1
abundance: .
j_gene: TRBJ2-3

CDR3aa: CASSLDRVDGYTF
CDR3nt: TGTGCCAGCAGCTTAGACAGGGTCGATGGCTACACCTTC
v_gene: TRBV11-2
d_gene: .
abundance: .
j_gene: TRBJ1-2

CDR3aa: CASSSTQYNEQFF
CDR3nt: TGCGCCAGCAGCTCTACACAGTACAATGAGCAGTTCTTC
v_gene: TRBV5-1
d_gene: .
abundance: .
j_gene: TRBJ2-1

CDR3aa: CASSLGASGTPYNEQFF
CDR3nt: TGTGCCAGCAGCTTAGGGGCCTCCGGGACTCCTTACAATGAGCAGTTCTTC
v_gene: TRBV11-2
d_gene: .
abundance: .
j_gene: TRBJ2-1

CDR3aa: CASSLADSGGKLFF
CDR3nt: TGCGCCAGCAGCTTGGCCGATAGCGGGGGGAAGCTGTTTTTT
v_gene: TRBV5-1
d_gene: TRBD2
abundance: .
j_gene: TRBJ2-2

CDR3aa: CASSETPSGERGGYTF
CDR3nt: TGTGCCAGCAGTGAAACCCCGTCAGGGGAGAGGGGTGGCTACACCTTC
v_gene: TRBV6-1
d_gene: .
abundance: .
j_gene: TRBJ1-2

CDR3aa: CASTPGAGGYGYTF
CDR3nt: TGCGCCAGCACCCCGGGAGCGGGGGGCTATGGCTACACCTTC
v_gene: TRBV5-1
d_gene: .
abundance: .
j_gene: TRBJ1-2

CDR3aa: CASSTGLIYGYTF
CDR3nt: TGTGCCAGTAGTACGGGACTGATCTATGGCTACACCTTC
v_gene: TRBV19
d_gene: .
abundance: .
j_gene: TRBJ1-2

CDR3aa: CSVRGSGETQYF
CDR3nt: TGCAGCGTTCGGGGGAGCGGAGAGACCCAGTACTTC
v_gene: TRBV29-1
d_gene: .
abundance: .
j_gene: TRBJ2-5

CDR3aa: CASSVQGSGANVLTF
CDR3nt: TGTGCCAGCAGCGTTCAGGGATCTGGGGCCAACGTCCTGACTTTC
v_gene: TRBV7-2
d_gene: .
abundance: .
j_gene: TRBJ2-6

CDR3aa: CASSSFTDTQYF
CDR3nt: TGCGCCAGCAGCTCGTTCACAGATACGCAGTATTTT
v_gene: TRBV5-1
d_gene: .
abundance: .
j_gene: TRBJ2-3

CDR3aa: CASSPRWPQPQHF
CDR3nt: TGTGCCAGCAGCCCCCGTTGGCCCCAGCCCCAGCATTTT
v_gene: TRBV27
d_gene: .
abundance: .
j_gene: TRBJ1-5

CDR3aa: CASTHTVQGRGGYTF
CDR3nt: TGTGCCAGCACCCACACGGTACAGGGCCGCGGTGGCTACACCTTC
v_gene: TRBV27
d_gene: .
abundance: .
j_gene: TRBJ1-2

CDR3aa: CASSMTGGDSYEQYF
CDR3nt: TGCGCCAGCAGTATGACAGGGGGGGACTCCTACGAGCAGTACTTC
v_gene: TRBV10-2
d_gene: TRBD1
abundance: .
j_gene: TRBJ2-7

CDR3aa: CASSLKRAMGTGELFF
CDR3nt: TGTGCCAGCAGCTTAAAGCGGGCAATGGGTACCGGGGAGCTGTTTTTT
v_gene: TRBV13
d_gene: .
abundance: .
j_gene: TRBJ2-2

CDR3aa: CASSPWTGRNTEAFF
CDR3nt: TGCGCCAGCAGCCCGTGGACAGGGAGGAACACTGAAGCTTTCTTT
v_gene: TRBV4-1
d_gene: TRBD1
abundance: .
j_gene: TRBJ1-1

CDR3aa: CASSLGQGARYGYTF
CDR3nt: TGTGCCAGCAGTTTAGGGCAGGGGGCCAGGTATGGCTACACCTTC
v_gene: TRBV27
d_gene: TRBD1
abundance: .
j_gene: TRBJ1-2

CDR3aa: CAWGGNSYEQYF
CDR3nt: TGTGCCTGGGGAGGGAACTCCTACGAGCAGTACTTC
v_gene: TRBV30
d_gene: .
abundance: once
j_gene: TRBJ2-7

CDR3aa: CASSVGGGASTDTQYF
CDR3nt: TGTGCCAGCAGTGTTGGGGGGGGCGCGAGCACAGATACGCAGTATTTT
v_gene: TRBV6-4
d_gene: .
abundance: .
j_gene: TRBJ2-3

CDR3aa: CASSEALRSSGNTIYF
CDR3nt: TGTGCCAGCAGTGAAGCGCTGCGGAGCTCTGGAAACACCATATATTTT
v_gene: TRBV2
d_gene: .
abundance: .
j_gene: TRBJ1-3

CDR3aa: CASSEAVGLNTEAFF
CDR3nt: TGTGCCAGCAGTGAAGCGGTGGGGCTGAACACTGAAGCTTTCTTT
v_gene: TRBV6-1
d_gene: .
abundance: .
j_gene: TRBJ1-1

CDR3aa: CASSTGGQGNEKLFF
CDR3nt: TGTGCCAGCAGCACGGGGGGACAGGGTAATGAAAAACTGTTTTTT
v_gene: TRBV7-9
d_gene: TRBD1
abundance: .
j_gene: TRBJ1-4

CDR3aa: CASSFGTTIYTF
CDR3nt: TGTGCCAGCAGCTTCGGTACTACTATTTACACCTTC
v_gene: TRBV5-6
d_gene: .
abundance: .
j_gene: TRBJ1-2

CDR3aa: CASSLRDNTEAFF
CDR3nt: TGTGCCAGCAGCTTGCGGGATAACACTGAAGCTTTCTTT
v_gene: TRBV5-6
d_gene: .
abundance: .
j_gene: TRBJ1-1

CDR3aa: CASSQRASGGYNEQFF
CDR3nt: TGCGCCAGCAGCCAGAGAGCTAGCGGGGGATACAATGAGCAGTTCTTC
v_gene: TRBV4-1
d_gene: TRBD2
abundance: .
j_gene: TRBJ2-1

CDR3aa: CASSYLSGIKEEAFF
CDR3nt: TGTGCCAGCAGTTATTTGTCCGGGATCAAGGAGGAGGCTTTCTTT
v_gene: TRBV6-6
d_gene: .
abundance: .
j_gene: TRBJ1-1

CDR3aa: CASSVGGRGRLPDNEQFF
CDR3nt: TGTGCCAGCAGCGTAGGTGGCAGGGGGCGCTTACCTGACAATGAGCAGTTCTTC
v_gene: TRBV9
d_gene: TRBD1
abundance: .
j_gene: TRBJ2-1

CDR3aa: CASSLGDRGGSTDTQYF
CDR3nt: TGTGCCAGCAGCTTAGGGGACAGGGGGGGAAGCACAGATACGCAGTATTTT
v_gene: TRBV7-9
d_gene: TRBD1
abundance: .
j_gene: TRBJ2-3

CDR3aa: CASSYAPTRGGEQFF
CDR3nt: TGTGCCAGCAGTTATGCCCCGACTAGGGGAGGGGAGCAGTTCTTC
v_gene: TRBV6-5
d_gene: TRBD2
abundance: .
j_gene: TRBJ2-1

CDR3aa: CASSHDRVDYGYTF
CDR3nt: TGCGCCAGCAGCCATGACAGGGTTGACTATGGCTACACCTTC
v_gene: TRBV5-1
d_gene: TRBD1
abundance: once
j_gene: TRBJ1-2

CDR3aa: CASSLADYGYTF
CDR3nt: TGTGCCAGCAGCTTGGCAGACTATGGCTACACCTTC
v_gene: TRBV7-8
d_gene: .
abundance: .
j_gene: TRBJ1-2

CDR3aa: CASSLVSVNTEAFF
CDR3nt: TGTGCCAGCAGCTTAGTTTCCGTGAACACTGAAGCTTTCTTT
v_gene: TRBV11-2
d_gene: .
abundance: .
j_gene: TRBJ1-1

CDR3aa: CATSRGDYTEAFF
CDR3nt: TGTGCCACCAGCCGCGGGGACTACACTGAAGCTTTCTTT
v_gene: TRBV15
d_gene: .
abundance: few
j_gene: TRBJ1-1

CDR3aa: CASSPAGISYEQYF
CDR3nt: TGTGCCAGCAGCCCAGCCGGGATCTCCTACGAGCAGTACTTC
v_gene: TRBV7-2
d_gene: .
abundance: .
j_gene: TRBJ2-7

CDR3aa: CASNLAGPQETQYF
CDR3nt: TGTGCCAGCAACTTAGCGGGACCCCAGGAAACGCAGTATTTT
v_gene: TRBV5-6
d_gene: TRBD2
abundance: once
j_gene: TRBJ2-3